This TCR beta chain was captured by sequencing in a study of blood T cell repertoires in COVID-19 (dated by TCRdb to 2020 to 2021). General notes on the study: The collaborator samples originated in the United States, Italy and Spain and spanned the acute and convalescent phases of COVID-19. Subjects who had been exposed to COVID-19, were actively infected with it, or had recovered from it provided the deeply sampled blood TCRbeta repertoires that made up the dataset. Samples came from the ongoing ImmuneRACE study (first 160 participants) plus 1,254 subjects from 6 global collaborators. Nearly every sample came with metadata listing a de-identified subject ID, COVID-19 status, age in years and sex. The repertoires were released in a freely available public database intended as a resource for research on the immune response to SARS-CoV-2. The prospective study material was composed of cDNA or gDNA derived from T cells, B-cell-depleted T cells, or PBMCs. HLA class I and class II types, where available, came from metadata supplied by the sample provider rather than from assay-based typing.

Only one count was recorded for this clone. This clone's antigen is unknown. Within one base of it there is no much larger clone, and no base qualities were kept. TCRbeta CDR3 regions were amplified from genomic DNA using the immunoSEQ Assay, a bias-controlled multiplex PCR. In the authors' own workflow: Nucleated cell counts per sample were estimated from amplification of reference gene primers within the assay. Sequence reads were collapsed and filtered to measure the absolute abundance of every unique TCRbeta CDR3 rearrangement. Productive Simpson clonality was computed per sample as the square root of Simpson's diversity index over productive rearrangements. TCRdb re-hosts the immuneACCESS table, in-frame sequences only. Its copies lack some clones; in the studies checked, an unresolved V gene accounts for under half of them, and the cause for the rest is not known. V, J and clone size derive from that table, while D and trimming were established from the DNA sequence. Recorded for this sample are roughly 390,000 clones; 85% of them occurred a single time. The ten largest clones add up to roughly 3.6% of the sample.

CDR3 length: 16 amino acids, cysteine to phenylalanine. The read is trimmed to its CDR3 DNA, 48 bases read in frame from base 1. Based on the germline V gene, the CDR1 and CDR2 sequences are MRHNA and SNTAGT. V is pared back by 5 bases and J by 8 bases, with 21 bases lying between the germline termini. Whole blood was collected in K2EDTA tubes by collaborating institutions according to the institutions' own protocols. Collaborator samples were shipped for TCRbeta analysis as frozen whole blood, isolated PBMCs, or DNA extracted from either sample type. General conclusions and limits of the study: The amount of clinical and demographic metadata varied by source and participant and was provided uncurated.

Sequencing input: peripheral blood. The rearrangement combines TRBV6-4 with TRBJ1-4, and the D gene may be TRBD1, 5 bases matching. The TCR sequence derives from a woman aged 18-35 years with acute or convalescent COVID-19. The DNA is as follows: TGTGCCAGCAGTAAGAAGGGGCAGGGCGTTTGGGAAAAACTGTTTTTT. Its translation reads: CASSKKGQGVWEKLFF.